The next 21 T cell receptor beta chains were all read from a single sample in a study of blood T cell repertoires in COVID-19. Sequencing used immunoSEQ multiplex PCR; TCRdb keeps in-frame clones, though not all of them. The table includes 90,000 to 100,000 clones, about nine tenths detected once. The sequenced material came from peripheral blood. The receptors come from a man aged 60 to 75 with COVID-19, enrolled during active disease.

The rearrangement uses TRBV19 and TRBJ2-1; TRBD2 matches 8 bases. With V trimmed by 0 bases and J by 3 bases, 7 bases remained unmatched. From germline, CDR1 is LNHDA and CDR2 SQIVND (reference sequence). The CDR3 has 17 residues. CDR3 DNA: TGTGCCAGTAGTATAGATGGAACTAGCGGAGTCTACAATGAGCAGTTCTTC. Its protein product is CASSIDGTSGVYNEQFF.

The CDR3 protein is CASSPPGQQEATNEKLFF. Written as DNA, the CDR3 is TGCGCCAGCAGCCCGCCGGGACAGCAAGAAGCAACTAATGAAAAACTGTTTTTT. The V call is TRBV4-1, the J call TRBJ1-4; TRBD1 matches 7 bases. The CDR3 is 18 residues long. V shed 4 bases and J 0 bases; nucleotides not matched to a gene: 11. The V gene's germline CDR1 is MGHRA and CDR2 YSYEKL.

The chain's CDR3 is CAGGEGPYGYTF. The CDR3 bases are TGTGCCGGGGGGGAGGGACCGTATGGCTACACCTTC. This chain links TRBV28 with TRBJ1-2; maybe TRBD1 (5 bases). The V end was cut by 11 bases, the J end by 5 bases, with 15 bases between. The CDR3 spans 12 residues. Germline V gene lookup returns CDR1 MDHEN and CDR2 SYDVKM.

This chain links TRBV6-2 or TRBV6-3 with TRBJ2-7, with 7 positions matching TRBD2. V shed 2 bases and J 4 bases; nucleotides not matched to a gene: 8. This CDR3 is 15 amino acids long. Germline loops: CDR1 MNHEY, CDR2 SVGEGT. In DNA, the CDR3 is TGTGCCAGCAGTTACGCCGGGCTAGCGGAATACGAGCAGTACTTC. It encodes CASSYAGLAEYEQYF.

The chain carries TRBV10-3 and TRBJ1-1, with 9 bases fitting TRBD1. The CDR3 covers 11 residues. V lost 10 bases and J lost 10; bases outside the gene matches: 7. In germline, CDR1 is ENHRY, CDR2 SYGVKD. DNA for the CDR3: TGTGCCACCATCGGACAGGGGCGAGCTTTCTTT. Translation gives CATIGQGRAFF.

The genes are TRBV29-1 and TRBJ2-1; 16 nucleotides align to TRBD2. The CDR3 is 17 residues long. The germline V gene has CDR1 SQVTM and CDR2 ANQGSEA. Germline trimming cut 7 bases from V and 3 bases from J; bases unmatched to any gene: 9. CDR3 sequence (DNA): TGCAGCGCTCCGGGACTAGCGGGAGGGCCAGGCTACAATGAGCAGTTCTTC. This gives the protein CSAPGLAGGPGYNEQFF.

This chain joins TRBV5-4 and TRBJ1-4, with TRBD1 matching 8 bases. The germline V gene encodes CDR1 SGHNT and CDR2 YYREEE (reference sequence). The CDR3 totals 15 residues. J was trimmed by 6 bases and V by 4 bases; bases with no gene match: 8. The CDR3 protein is CASSETGGLDEKLFF. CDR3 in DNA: TGTGCCAGCAGCGAAACAGGGGGTTTAGATGAAAAACTGTTTTTT.

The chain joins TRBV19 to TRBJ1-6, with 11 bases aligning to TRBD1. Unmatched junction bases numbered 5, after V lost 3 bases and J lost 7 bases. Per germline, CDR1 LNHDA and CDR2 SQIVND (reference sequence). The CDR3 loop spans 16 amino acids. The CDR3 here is CASSITGTGGNSPLHF. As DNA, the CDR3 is TGTGCCAGTAGTATTACCGGGACAGGGGGGAATTCACCCCTCCACTTT.

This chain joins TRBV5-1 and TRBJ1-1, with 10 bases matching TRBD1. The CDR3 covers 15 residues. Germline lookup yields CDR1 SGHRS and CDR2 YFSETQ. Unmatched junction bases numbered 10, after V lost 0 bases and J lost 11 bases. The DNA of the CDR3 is TGCGCCAGCAGCTTGGGGCCCCGGGACAGGGGATCGGCTTTCTTT. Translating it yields CASSLGPRDRGSAFF.

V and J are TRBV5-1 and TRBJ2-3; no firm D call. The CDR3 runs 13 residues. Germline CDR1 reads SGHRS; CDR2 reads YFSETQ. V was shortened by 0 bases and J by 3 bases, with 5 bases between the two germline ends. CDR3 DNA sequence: TGCGCCAGCAGCTTGGAACAGACAGATACGCAGTATTTT. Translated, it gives CASSLEQTDTQYF.

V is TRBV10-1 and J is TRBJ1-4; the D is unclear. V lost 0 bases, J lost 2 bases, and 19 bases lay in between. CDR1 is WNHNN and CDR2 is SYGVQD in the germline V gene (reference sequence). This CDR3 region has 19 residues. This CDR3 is CASSESKLNRGWTNEKLFF. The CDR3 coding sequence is TGCGCCAGCAGTGAGTCGAAGTTGAACCGTGGCTGGACTAATGAAAAACTGTTTTTT.

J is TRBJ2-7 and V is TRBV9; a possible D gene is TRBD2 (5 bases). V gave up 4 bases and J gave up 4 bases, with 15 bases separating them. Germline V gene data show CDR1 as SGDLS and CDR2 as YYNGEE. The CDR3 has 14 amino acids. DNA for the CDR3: TGTGCCAGCAGCCCTCAGGAGGCCAGGTACGAGCAGTACTTC. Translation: CASSPQEARYEQYF.

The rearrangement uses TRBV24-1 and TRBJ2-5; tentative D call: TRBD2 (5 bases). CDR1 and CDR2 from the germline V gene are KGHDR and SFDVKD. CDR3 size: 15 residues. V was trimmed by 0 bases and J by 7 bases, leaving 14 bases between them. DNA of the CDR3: TGTGCCACCAGTGATTTGCCTCCCCCCCGGGGGACCCAGTACTTC. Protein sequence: CATSDLPPPRGTQYF.

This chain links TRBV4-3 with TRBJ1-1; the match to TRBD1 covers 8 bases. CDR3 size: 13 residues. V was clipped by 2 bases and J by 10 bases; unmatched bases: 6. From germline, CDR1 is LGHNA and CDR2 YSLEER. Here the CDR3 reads CASSQLTGEGAFF. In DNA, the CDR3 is TGCGCCAGCAGCCAACTGACAGGGGAGGGAGCTTTCTTT.

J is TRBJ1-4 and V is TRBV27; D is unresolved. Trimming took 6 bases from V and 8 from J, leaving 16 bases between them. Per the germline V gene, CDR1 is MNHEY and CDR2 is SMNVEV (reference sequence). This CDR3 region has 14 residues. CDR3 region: CASRDGGSWEKLFF. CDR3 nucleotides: TGTGCCAGCAGAGACGGAGGTTCCTGGGAAAAACTGTTTTTT.

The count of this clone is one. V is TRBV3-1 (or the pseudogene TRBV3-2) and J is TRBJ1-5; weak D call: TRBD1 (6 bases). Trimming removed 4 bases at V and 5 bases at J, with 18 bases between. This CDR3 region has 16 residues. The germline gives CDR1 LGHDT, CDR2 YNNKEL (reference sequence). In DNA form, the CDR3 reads TGTGCCAGCAGCCTAGGGACACCAACCACCCATCAGCCCCAGCATTTT. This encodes CASSLGTPTTHQPQHF.

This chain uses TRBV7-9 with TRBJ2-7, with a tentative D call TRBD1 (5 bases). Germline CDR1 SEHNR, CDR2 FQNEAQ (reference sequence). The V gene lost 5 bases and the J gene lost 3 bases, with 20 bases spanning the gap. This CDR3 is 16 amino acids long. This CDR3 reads CASSPLLTGSNYEQYF. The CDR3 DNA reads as TGTGCCAGCAGCCCGCTACTCACAGGTTCGAACTACGAGCAGTACTTC.

The CDR3 protein is CASSSPGLNTDTQYF. The CDR3 DNA sequence: TGTGCCAGCAGCTCTCCGGGACTTAACACAGATACGCAGTATTTT. V and J are TRBV7-2 and TRBJ2-3; D might be TRBD2 (6 bases). Per germline, CDR1 SGHTA and CDR2 FQGNSA. The CDR3 totals 15 residues. Trimming shortened V by 4 bases and J by 2 bases, and 13 bases separated the two germline ends.

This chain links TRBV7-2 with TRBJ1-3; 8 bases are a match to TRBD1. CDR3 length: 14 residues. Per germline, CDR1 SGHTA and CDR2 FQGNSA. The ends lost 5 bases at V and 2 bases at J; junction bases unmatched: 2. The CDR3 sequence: CASSPDRAGNTIYF. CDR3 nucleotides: TGTGCCAGCAGCCCGGACAGGGCTGGAAACACCATATATTTT.

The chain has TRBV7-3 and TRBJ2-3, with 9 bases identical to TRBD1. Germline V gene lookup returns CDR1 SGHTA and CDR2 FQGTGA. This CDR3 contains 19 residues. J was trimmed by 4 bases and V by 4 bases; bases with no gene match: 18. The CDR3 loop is CASSCRDRARAPGADTQYF. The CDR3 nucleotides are TGTGCCAGCAGCTGCCGGGACAGGGCGAGAGCCCCAGGGGCAGATACGCAGTATTTT.

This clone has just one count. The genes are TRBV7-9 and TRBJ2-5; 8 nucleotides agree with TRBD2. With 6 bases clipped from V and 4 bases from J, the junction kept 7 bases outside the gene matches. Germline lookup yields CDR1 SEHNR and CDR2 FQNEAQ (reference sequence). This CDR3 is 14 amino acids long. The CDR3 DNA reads TGTGCCAGCAGATTCGATAGCGGGACAGAGACCCAGTACTTC. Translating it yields CASRFDSGTETQYF.